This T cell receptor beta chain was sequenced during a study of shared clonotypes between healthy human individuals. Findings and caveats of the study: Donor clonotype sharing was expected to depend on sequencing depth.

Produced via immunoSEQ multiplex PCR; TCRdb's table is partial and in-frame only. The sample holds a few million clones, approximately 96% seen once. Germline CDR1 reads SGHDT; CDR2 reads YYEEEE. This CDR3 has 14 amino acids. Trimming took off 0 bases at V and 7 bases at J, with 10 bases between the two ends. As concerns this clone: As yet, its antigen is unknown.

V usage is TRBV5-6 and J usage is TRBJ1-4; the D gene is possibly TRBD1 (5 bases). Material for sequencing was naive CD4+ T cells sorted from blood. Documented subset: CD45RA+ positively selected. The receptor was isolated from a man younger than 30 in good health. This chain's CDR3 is CASSLGQGSEKLFF. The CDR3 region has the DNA TGTGCCAGCAGCTTGGGGCAGGGTAGTGAAAAACTGTTTTTT.